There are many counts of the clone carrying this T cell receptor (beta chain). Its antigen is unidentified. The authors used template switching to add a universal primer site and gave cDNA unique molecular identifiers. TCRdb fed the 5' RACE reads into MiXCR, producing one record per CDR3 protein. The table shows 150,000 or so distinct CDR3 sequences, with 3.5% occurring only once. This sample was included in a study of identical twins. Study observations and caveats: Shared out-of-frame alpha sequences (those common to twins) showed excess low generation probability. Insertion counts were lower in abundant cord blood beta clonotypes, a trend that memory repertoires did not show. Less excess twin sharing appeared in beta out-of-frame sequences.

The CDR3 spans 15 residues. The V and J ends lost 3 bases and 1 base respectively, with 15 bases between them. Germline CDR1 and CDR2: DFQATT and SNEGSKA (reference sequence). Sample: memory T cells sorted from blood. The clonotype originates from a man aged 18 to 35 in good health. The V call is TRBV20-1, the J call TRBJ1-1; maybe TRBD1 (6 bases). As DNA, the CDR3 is TGCAGTGCTAGGAGATCTGGGGGCGGGAACACTGAAGCTTTCTTT. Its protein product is CSARRSGGGNTEAFF.